In its sample, the clone carrying this T cell receptor (beta chain) was seen a few times. This specimen comes from a study of blood T cell repertoires in COVID-19. The CDR3 is 14 amino acids. V lost 3 bases to trimming and J lost 0 bases, with 8 bases between them. The V gene's germline CDR1 is LNHDA and CDR2 SQIVND (reference sequence). Clones were sequenced by immunoSEQ multiplex PCR, and TCRdb holds only the in-frame ones, with some missing. Of about 96,000 clones listed, less than 85% were seen once; the top ten hold about 8.1%. The sample consisted of peripheral blood. This TCR derives from a man aged 50 to 60 who had recovered from COVID-19. This chain joins TRBV19 and TRBJ1-2; D unresolved. The CDR3 bases are TGTGCCAGTAGTATTACTGGAGCTAACTATGGCTACACCTTC. Translating it yields CASSITGANYGYTF.